Below, one T cell receptor beta chain is given with its context. This table comes from immunoSEQ multiplex PCR, and its TCRdb copy is limited to in-frame clones, with some not included. There are 90,000 to 140,000 clones in the sample; over 75% occur only once, and roughly 2.5% lies in the top ten. This sample was included in a study of T cell responses to AZD1222 COVID-19 vaccine. The trim removed 8 bases at V and 1 base at J, leaving 4 bases unmatched. Germline V gives CDR1 LNHDA, CDR2 SQIVND (reference sequence). The CDR3 is 13 amino acids. The chain links TRBV19 to TRBJ1-1; 7 bases align to TRBD1. Here the sequenced sample was peripheral blood, taken on day 0 of AZD1222 vaccination. The origin of this receptor is an adult in good health. This chain's CDR3 is CASGGQTNTEAFF. The CDR3 nucleotides are TGTGCCAGTGGGGGACAGACGAACACTGAAGCTTTCTTT. Full variable domain (missing parts from reference TRBV19 and TRBJ1-1): DGGITQSPKYLFRKEGQNVTLSCEQNLNHDAMYWYRQDPGQGLRLIYYSQIVNDFQKGDIAEGYSVSREKKESFPLTVTSAQKNPTAFYLCASGGQTNTEAFFGQGTRLTVV.